This T cell receptor beta chain was profiled in a study of blood T cell repertoires in COVID-19. At the level of the study: COVID-19 samples, acute and convalescent, were from the United States, Italy and Spain. T cells, B-cell-depleted T cells, or PBMCs supplied cDNA or gDNA.

The CDR3 runs 13 residues. CDR1 is GTSNPN, CDR2 SVGIG, per germline (reference sequence). The ends were cut back, 0 bases at V and 6 bases at J, with 12 bases in the middle. Source study methods: Nucleated cell counts were estimated from reference gene primer amplification. The data were produced by immunoSEQ multiplex PCR, yet TCRdb's version contains in-frame clones alone and is incomplete. The D gene and trimming were derived from the DNA, and the V and J assignments and clone size from that table. Here the sample spans 130,000 to 150,000 clones, under 90% being singletons. Sequencing was performed on peripheral blood. The gene calls are TRBV30 and TRBJ2-7, with D possibly TRBD1 on 6 matching bases. The TCR originated in an older man who had recovered from COVID-19. DNA of the CDR3: TGTGCCTGGAGTGTAGCCCAGGGGAGCGAGCAGTACTTC. It specifies CAWSVAQGSEQYF.